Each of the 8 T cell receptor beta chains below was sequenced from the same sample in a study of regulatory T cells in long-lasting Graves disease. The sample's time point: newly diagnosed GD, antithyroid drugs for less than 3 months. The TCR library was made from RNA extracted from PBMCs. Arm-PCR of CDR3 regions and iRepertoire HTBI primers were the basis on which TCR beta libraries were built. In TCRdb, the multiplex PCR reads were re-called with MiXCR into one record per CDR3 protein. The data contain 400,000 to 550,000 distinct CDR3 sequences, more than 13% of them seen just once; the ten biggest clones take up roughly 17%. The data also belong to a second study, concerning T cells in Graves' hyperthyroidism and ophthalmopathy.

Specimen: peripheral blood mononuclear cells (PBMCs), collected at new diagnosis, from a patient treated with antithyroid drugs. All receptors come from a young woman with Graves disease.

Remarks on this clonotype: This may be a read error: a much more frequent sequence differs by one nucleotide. DNA of the CDR3: TGTGCCAGCAGCCGTAGCGGCTCCTACAATGAGCAGTTCTTC. This gives the protein CASSRSGSYNEQFF. This chain joins TRBV7-9 and TRBJ2-1; a possible D gene is TRBD2 (6 bases). The V gene's germline CDR1 is SEHNR and CDR2 FQNEAQ (reference sequence). This CDR3 is built from 14 residues. The ends were cut back, 5 bases at V and 0 bases at J, with 8 bases in the middle.

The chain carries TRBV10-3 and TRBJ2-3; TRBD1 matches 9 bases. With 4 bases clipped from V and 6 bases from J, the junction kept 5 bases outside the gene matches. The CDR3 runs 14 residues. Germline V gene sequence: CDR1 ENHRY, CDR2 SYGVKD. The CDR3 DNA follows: TGTGCCATCAGTGGGGGACAGGGTGCCGATACGCAGTATTTT. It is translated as CAISGGQGADTQYF.

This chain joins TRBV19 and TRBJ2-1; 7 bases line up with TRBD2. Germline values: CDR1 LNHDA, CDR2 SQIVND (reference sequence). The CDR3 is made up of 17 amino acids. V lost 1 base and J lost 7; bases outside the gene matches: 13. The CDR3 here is CASSIVSGAPRRNEQFF. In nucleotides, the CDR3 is TGTGCCAGTAGTATAGTCAGCGGGGCCCCCCGTCGGAATGAGCAGTTCTTC.

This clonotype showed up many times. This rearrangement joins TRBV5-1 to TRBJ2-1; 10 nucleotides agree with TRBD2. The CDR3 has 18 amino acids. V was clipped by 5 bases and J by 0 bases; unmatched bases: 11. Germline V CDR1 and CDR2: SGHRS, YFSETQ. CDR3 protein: CASSRTSGFSLSYNEQFF. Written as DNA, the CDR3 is TGCGCCAGCAGTCGGACTAGCGGATTTTCTCTCTCCTACAATGAGCAGTTCTTC.

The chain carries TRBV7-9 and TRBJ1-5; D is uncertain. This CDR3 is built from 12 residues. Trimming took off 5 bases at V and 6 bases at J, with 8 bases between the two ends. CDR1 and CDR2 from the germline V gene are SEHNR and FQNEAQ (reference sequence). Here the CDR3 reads CASSRESQPQHF. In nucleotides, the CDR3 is TGTGCCAGCAGCCGAGAAAGTCAGCCCCAGCATTTT.

CDR3 sequence reads: CSARGSGQGAFQPQHF. Here the CDR3 DNA reads TGCAGTGCTAGAGGCTCGGGACAGGGGGCTTTTCAGCCCCAGCATTTT. The rearrangement joins TRBV20-1 to TRBJ1-5; the match to TRBD1 covers 12 bases. Germline trimming cut 1 base from V and 6 bases from J; bases unmatched to any gene: 7. The CDR3 runs 16 residues. Looked up from germline, CDR1 is DFQATT and CDR2 is SNEGSKA (reference sequence).

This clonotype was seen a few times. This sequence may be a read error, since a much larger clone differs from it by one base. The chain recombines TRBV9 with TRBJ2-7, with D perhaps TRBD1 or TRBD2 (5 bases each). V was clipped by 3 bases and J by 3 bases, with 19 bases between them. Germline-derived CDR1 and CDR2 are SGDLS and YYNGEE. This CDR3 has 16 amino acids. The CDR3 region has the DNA TGTGCCAGCAGCGCAGCGGACAACCTCCCAGTCTACGAGCAGTACTTC. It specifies CASSAADNLPVYEQYF. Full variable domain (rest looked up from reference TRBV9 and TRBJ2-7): DSGVTQTPKHLITATGQRVTLRCSPRSGDLSVYWYQQSLDQGLQFLIQYYNGEERAKGNILERFSAQQFPDLHSELNLSSLELGDSALYFCASSAADNLPVYEQYFGPGTRLTVT.

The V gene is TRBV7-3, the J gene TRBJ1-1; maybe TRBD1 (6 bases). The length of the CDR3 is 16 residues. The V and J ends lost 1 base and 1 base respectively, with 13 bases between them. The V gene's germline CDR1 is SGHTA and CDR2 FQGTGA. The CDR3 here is CASSLIPGVKNTEAFF. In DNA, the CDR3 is TGTGCCAGCAGCTTAATCCCAGGGGTAAAGAACACTGAAGCTTTCTTT.